The clone carrying this T cell receptor (beta chain) was counted only a few times. Antigen unknown. A J-beta primer mix and a sample-barcoded 5' primer were used in a second PCR of about 7 to 12 cycles. There were at least 3 million CDR3-containing paired-end reads obtained from each sample. Using its own MiXCR run on the 5' RACE reads, TCRdb lists one record per CDR3 protein. Of fewer than 800,000 distinct CDR3 sequences listed, about 25% were seen once; the top ten hold under 10%. This CDR3 spans 14 amino acids. Between the trimmed V and J ends, which lost 6 bases and 8 bases, there was a span of 17 bases. This record comes from a study of blood T cells in healthy people across ages. General study findings and limits: Nothing was known about donor CMV status, and this possibly confounded expanded clonotype changes.

Separately, the same data were catalogued under a study of T cells of mothers and their children. From that paper: Unrelated mother-child pairs always had slightly, but never significantly, lower normalized overlap than related pairs.

This sequence was found in a boy aged 10-17 years in good health. The sample taken for sequencing was blood. This sequence joins TRBV12-3 or TRBV12-4 and TRBJ2-1, with D perhaps assigned TRBD1 or TRBD2 (6 bases each). The CDR3 nucleotides are TGTGCCAGCAGGTTTGGGGGGCATATCGATGAGCAGTTCTTC. This encodes CASRFGGHIDEQFF.